This entry features one TCR beta chain sequence. The data are from a study of blood T cell repertoires in COVID-19. Study at large: COVID-19 samples, acute and convalescent, were from the United States, Italy and Spain. Sample material is recorded as cDNA or gDNA derived from T cells, B-cell-depleted T cells, or PBMCs.

Seattle participants joined during active infection and were tracked over time. Authors' analysis steps: Amplification with reference gene primers provided the estimates of nucleated cell counts. Repertoires were generated with immunoSEQ multiplex PCR, while TCRdb's copy carries only in-frame clones and drops some. The V and J calls and clone size are taken from that table; D and trimming were inferred from the DNA. The table has 250,000 to 300,000 clones, almost 90% seen once. The clonotype originates from a woman in her 30s with COVID-19, enrolled during active disease. Input material: peripheral blood.

CDR3 sequence (DNA): TGTGCCAGCCGAGGGGAAAAACTGTTTTTT. Translating it yields CASRGEKLFF. This rearrangement joins TRBV18 to TRBJ1-4; D gene ambiguous. V dropped 8 bases and J dropped 8 bases, with 6 bases sitting between them. The CDR3 has 10 amino acids. The V gene's germline CDR1 is KGHSH and CDR2 LQKENI.